This T cell receptor beta chain was captured by sequencing in a study of T cell repertoires in cytomegalovirus infection. Overall study: Matching HLA type and CMV infection were both indicated by public TCR beta signatures. Study-wide results and limits: Clonotype analysis showed dominance of the ex vivo response by HLA-C-restricted CMV-specific TCR beta clonotypes. Frequencies of public TCR beta families were cumulated, and this identified carriers of CMV plus the relevant HLA.

This clonotype has at least ten counts. The antigen remains unidentified. The CDR3 is 15 residues long. V shed 1 base, J shed 5 bases, and the junction held 6 bases outside the gene matches. Germline values: CDR1 SGHVS, CDR2 FQNEAQ. In TCRdb, the reads were re-called with MiXCR into one record per CDR3 protein. The data contain about 140,000 distinct CDR3 sequences, under 8.5% of them singletons. Sequencing was performed on PBMCs. This chain joins TRBV7-8 and TRBJ2-5; 8 positions agree with TRBD1. The clonotype was recovered from a human donor in good health (CMV status not recorded). Some clones in this sample may be carry-over from other donors' samples. The DNA for the CDR3 is TGTGCCAGCAGCTTAGGACAGGGGATCGGGGAGACCCAGTACTTC. It codes for CASSLGQGIGETQYF.